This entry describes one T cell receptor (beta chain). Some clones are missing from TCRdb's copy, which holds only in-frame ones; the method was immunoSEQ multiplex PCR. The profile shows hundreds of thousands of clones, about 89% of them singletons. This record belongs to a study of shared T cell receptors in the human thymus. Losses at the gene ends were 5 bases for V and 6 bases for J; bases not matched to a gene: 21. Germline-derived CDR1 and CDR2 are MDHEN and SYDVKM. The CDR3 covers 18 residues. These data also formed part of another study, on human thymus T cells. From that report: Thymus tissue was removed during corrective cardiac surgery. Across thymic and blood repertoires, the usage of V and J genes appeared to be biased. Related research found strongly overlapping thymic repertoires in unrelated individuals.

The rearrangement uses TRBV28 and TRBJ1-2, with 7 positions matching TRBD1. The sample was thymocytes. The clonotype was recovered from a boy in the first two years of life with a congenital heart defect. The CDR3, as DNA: TGTGCCAGCAGTGTGACAGGGATTATTGGGGATAACTATCATGGCTACACCTTC. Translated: CASSVTGIIGDNYHGYTF.